What follows are 9 T cell receptor beta chains derived from one specimen sequenced in a study of T cells in localized non-small cell lung cancer. Assay: immunoSEQ multiplex PCR; the TCRdb copy retains only in-frame clones and omits some. The repertoire holds approximately 24,000 clones, with around 93% as singletons. Specimen: peripheral blood, collected before any cancer treatment. These receptors were taken from a female donor over 55 with stage II squamous cell lung carcinoma.

V gene TRBV7-3 combines with J gene TRBJ2-2; no definite D call. CDR3 length: 15 residues. Trimming took off 5 bases at V and 0 bases at J, with 10 bases between the two ends. Germline CDR1 SGHTA, CDR2 FQGTGA. The CDR3 loop is CASSPGLANTGELFF. The CDR3 DNA is TGTGCCAGCAGCCCCGGGCTCGCGAACACCGGGGAGCTGTTTTTT. Full variable domain (rest looked up from reference TRBV7-3 and TRBJ2-2): GAGVSQTPSNKVTEKGKYVELRCDPISGHTALYWYRQSLGQGPEFLIYFQGTGAADDSGLPNDRFFAVRPEGSVSTLKIQRTERGDSAVYLCASSPGLANTGELFFGEGSRLTVL.

The J gene is TRBJ2-2, the V gene TRBV27; tentatively, D is TRBD2 (7 bases). The CDR3 spans 13 residues. CDR1 and CDR2 from the germline V gene are MNHEY and SMNVEV (reference sequence). Trimming shortened V by 5 bases and J by 6 bases, and 10 bases separated the two germline ends. For the CDR3, the DNA is TGTGCCAGCAGTGGGAGGGGGGCCGGGGAGCTGTTTTTT. Amino acids: CASSGRGAGELFF.

V usage is TRBV11-2 and J usage is TRBJ2-3, with TRBD2 matching over 9 bases. With V trimmed by 3 bases and J by 8 bases, 9 bases remained unmatched. CDR3 length: 15 amino acids. CDR1 SGHAT and CDR2 FQNNGV come from the germline V gene. The CDR3 DNA sequence: TGTGCCAGCAGCTTGGATCTAGCGGGGTCGGGTACGCAGTATTTT. It yields the protein CASSLDLAGSGTQYF.

The chain is built from TRBV6-6 and TRBJ1-1; no clear D. V lost 6 bases, J lost 5 bases, and 7 bases lay in between. The germline V gene encodes CDR1 MNHNY and CDR2 SVGAGI (reference sequence). CDR3 length: 11 residues. As DNA, the CDR3 is TGTGCCAGCAGAGTAGGGACTGAAGCTTTCTTT. Its protein product is CASRVGTEAFF.

The V call is TRBV5-6, the J call TRBJ1-1; 7 bases map to TRBD1. CDR1 and CDR2 (germline): SGHDT, YYEEEE. The ends lost 4 bases at V and 11 bases at J; junction bases unmatched: 14. The CDR3 loop spans 14 amino acids. The CDR3 coding sequence is TGTGCCAGCAGCCCCCTTCGGGCAGGGGGTTTGGCTTTCTTT. As protein: CASSPLRAGGLAFF.

This clone was detected only once. The chain carries TRBV6-1 and TRBJ2-1; TRBD1 matches 9 bases. The germline V gene has CDR1 MNHNS and CDR2 SASEGT. The CDR3 is 13 residues long. The V gene end was trimmed by 0 bases and the J gene end by 12 bases; junction bases not matched to a gene: 3. The CDR3 here is CASSEARTGVQFF. Written as DNA, the CDR3 is TGTGCCAGCAGTGAAGCCCGGACAGGGGTGCAGTTCTTC.

The V call is TRBV7-9, the J call TRBJ2-7, with D unresolved. The CDR3 runs 13 residues. Germline V gene data show CDR1 as SEHNR and CDR2 as FQNEAQ (reference sequence). Trimming removed 5 bases from V and 7 bases from J, with 15 bases in between. The CDR3 is CASSPGAWWEQYF. The DNA for the CDR3 is TGTGCCAGCAGCCCTGGAGCTTGGTGGGAGCAGTACTTC.

This clone occurred once. V usage is TRBV19 and J usage is TRBJ1-4; the D gene is possibly TRBD1 (6 bases). The germline V and J ends were trimmed by 7 bases and 8 bases, with 17 bases remaining between them. Germline CDR1 is LNHDA and CDR2 is SQIVND (reference sequence). CDR3 length equals 14 residues. Here the CDR3 DNA reads TGTGCCAGTACCGATGGGGGCCTTTCGGAAAAACTGTTTTTT. It translates to CASTDGGLSEKLFF.

The chain is built from TRBV19 and TRBJ1-1, with 9 bases lining up with TRBD1. This CDR3 spans 14 amino acids. The V segment lost 3 bases and the J segment 6 bases; nucleotides outside the gene matches: 5. The germline V gene has CDR1 LNHDA and CDR2 SQIVND (reference sequence). CDR3 coding DNA: TGTGCCAGTAGTATGGGGGACAGGGCTGCTGAAGCTTTCTTT. The encoded protein is CASSMGDRAAEAFF.